This TCR beta chain is from a study of blood T cell repertoires in COVID-19. Whole-study context: Nucleic acid was either cDNA or gDNA, and it came from T cells, B-cell-depleted T cells, or PBMCs.

Sequenced by immunoSEQ multiplex PCR; TCRdb stores in-frame clones only, minus some. The sample contains a few hundred thousand clones, roughly 90% of which appear only once. CDR1 is MNHNS and CDR2 is SASEGT in the germline V gene. Trimming cost V 1 base and J 6 bases; bases outside gene matches: 7. This CDR3 comprises 16 residues. Each participant's cohort was designated according to participant-reported clinical history. The receptor was isolated from a young woman with acute COVID-19. The sequencing sample was made of PBMCs or T cells enriched from blood (not recorded which). The chain carries TRBV6-1 and TRBJ1-1, with 11 nucleotides matching TRBD1. The CDR3: CASSEVTGQGASEAFF. For the CDR3, the DNA is TGTGCCAGCAGTGAAGTCACTGGACAGGGGGCTTCTGAAGCTTTCTTT.